These 7 T cell receptor beta chains were all obtained from the same sample, sequenced in a study of cytomegalovirus exposure and HLA in healthy donors. It was with 60 Vbeta and 13 Jbeta primers that the PCR ran. Method: immunoSEQ multiplex PCR; TCRdb's copy keeps in-frame clones and lacks some. The sample includes more than 60,000 clones. The sequenced sample was PBMCs. The origin of the receptors is a boy younger than 18 in good health and CMV-seronegative.

The chain carries TRBV5-1 and TRBJ2-2, with D tentatively TRBD1 (5 bases). V lost 2 bases and J lost 5, with 16 bases in between. The CDR3 has 16 residues. Germline V gene lookup returns CDR1 SGHRS and CDR2 YFSETQ. In nucleotides, the CDR3 is TGCGCCAGCAGCTTTTTCCAGGGTGGTGTGACCGGGGAGCTGTTTTTT. Translating gives CASSFFQGGVTGELFF.

CDR3: CASSLEAEIPGELFF. CDR3 nucleotides: TGTGCCAGCAGCTTGGAAGCGGAAATACCCGGGGAGCTGTTTTTT. This chain links TRBV5-4 with TRBJ2-2; D is perhaps TRBD2 (5 bases). Germline CDR1 is SGHNT and CDR2 is YYREEE (reference sequence). The V and J ends lost 0 bases and 6 bases respectively, with 12 bases between them. The CDR3 has 15 amino acids.

The chain joins TRBV27 to TRBJ1-1; 10 bases agree with TRBD1. This CDR3 region has 13 residues. With V trimmed by 6 bases and J by 11 bases, 9 bases remained unmatched. Per the germline V gene, CDR1 is MNHEY and CDR2 is SMNVEV (reference sequence). The CDR3 region has the DNA TGTGCCAGCAGGAGGGACAGGGGCTGGAAGGCTTTCTTT. Its translation is CASRRDRGWKAFF.

The V call is TRBV7-8, the J call TRBJ2-7, with TRBD2 matching over 8 bases. Losses at the gene ends were 1 base for V and 3 bases for J; bases not matched to a gene: 5. Germline CDR1 is SGHVS and CDR2 is FQNEAQ. This CDR3 is 15 amino acids long. The CDR3 reads CASSLDAGGRYEQYF. CDR3 DNA: TGTGCCAGCAGCTTAGACGCGGGAGGACGCTACGAGCAGTACTTC.

The rearrangement links TRBV10-1 to TRBJ1-4; perhaps TRBD1 as D (5 bases). CDR1 is WNHNN, CDR2 SYGVQD, per germline (reference sequence). This CDR3 comprises 14 residues. The V gene lost 6 bases and the J gene lost 8 bases, with 16 bases spanning the gap. The CDR3 protein is CASREDGGDEKLFF. CDR3 nucleotides: TGCGCCAGCAGGGAGGACGGCGGGGACGAAAAACTGTTTTTT.

Concerning this clone: A junction boundary mismatches the germline segment, possibly from a read error. The chain recombines TRBV9 with TRBJ1-1; D unclear. Germline CDR1 and CDR2: SGDLS and YYNGEE. CDR3 length: 13 residues. The CDR3 DNA follows: TGTGCCAGCAGGGTAGGCGGGAACACTGAAGCTTTCTTT. Encoded protein: CASRVGGNTEAFF.

The chain couples TRBV9 to TRBJ1-1; a possible D gene is TRBD1 (6 bases). Germline values: CDR1 SGDLS, CDR2 YYNGEE. Trimming pared 4 bases from V and 2 bases from J, leaving 15 bases between. This CDR3 is 15 amino acids long. The CDR3 is CASSTSGQLNTEAFF. CDR3 DNA sequence: TGTGCCAGCAGCACGAGCGGACAGCTTAACACTGAAGCTTTCTTT.